The clone carrying this TCR beta chain has just one count. This table comes from immunoSEQ multiplex PCR, and its TCRdb copy is limited to in-frame clones, with some not included. The sample contains some 65,000 clones, approximately 85% of which appear only once. The data were obtained in a study of blood T cell repertoires in COVID-19. Trimming pared 1 base from V and 1 base from J, leaving 10 bases between. Germline V gene sequence: CDR1 LNHNV, CDR2 YYDKDF (reference sequence). The CDR3 contains 15 residues. Sequencing was done on a sample of peripheral blood. The TCR originated in a man aged 80 or over with acute or convalescent COVID-19. The chain has TRBV15 and TRBJ2-5; D possibly corresponds to TRBD2 (6 bases). The CDR3 protein is CATSRGGVSQETQYF. CDR3 in DNA: TGTGCCACCAGCAGAGGGGGGGTCTCCCAAGAGACCCAGTACTTC.